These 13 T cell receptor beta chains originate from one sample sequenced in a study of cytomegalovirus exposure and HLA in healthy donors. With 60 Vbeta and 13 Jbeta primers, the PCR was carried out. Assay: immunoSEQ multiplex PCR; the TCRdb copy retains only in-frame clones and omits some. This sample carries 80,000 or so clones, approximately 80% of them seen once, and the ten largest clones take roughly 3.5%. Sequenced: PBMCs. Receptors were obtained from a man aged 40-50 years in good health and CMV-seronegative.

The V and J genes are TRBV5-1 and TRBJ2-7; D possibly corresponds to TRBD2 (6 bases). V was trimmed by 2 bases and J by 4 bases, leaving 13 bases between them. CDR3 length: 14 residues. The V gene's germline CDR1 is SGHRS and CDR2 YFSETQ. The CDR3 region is CASSFGGKEYEQYF. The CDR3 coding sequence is TGCGCCAGCAGCTTCGGCGGGAAAGAGTACGAGCAGTACTTC.

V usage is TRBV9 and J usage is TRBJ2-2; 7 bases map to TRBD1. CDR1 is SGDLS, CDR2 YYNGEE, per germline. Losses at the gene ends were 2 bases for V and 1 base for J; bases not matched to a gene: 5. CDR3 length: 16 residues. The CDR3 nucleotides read TGTGCCAGCAGCGTCCGGGACAGCATGAACACCGGGGAGCTGTTTTTT. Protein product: CASSVRDSMNTGELFF.

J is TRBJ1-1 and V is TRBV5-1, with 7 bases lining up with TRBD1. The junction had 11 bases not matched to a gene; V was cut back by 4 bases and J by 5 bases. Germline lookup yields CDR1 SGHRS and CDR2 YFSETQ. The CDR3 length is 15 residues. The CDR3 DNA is TGCGCCAGCAGCCCTACAGGGGTCTCGGGGACTGAAGCTTTCTTT. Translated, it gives CASSPTGVSGTEAFF.

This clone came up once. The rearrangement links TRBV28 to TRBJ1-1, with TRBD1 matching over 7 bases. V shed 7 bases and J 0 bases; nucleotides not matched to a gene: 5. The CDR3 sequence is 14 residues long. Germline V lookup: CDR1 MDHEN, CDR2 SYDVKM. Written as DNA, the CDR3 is TGTGCCAGCACCTCGACAGGGATGAACACTGAAGCTTTCTTT. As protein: CASTSTGMNTEAFF.

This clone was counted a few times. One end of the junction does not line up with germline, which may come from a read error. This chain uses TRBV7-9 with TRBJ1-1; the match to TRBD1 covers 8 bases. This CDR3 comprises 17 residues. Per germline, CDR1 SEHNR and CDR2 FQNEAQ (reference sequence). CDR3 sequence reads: CASRLRQGPALNTEAFF. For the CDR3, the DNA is TGTGCCAGCCGCTTACGACAGGGGCCTGCTTTGAACACTGAAGCTTTCTTT.

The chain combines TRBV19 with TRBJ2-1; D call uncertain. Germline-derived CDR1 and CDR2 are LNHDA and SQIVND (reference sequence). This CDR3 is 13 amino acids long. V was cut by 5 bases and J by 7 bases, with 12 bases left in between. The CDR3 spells CASSVASRNEQFF. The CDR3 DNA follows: TGTGCCAGTAGTGTAGCTTCGAGGAATGAGCAGTTCTTC.

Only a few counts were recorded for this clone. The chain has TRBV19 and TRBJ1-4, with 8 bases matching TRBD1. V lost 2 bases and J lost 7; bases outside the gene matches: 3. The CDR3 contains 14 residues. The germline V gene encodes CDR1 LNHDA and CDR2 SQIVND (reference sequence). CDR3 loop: CASSIPDRVEKLFF. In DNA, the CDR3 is TGTGCCAGTAGTATACCGGACAGGGTTGAAAAACTGTTTTTT.

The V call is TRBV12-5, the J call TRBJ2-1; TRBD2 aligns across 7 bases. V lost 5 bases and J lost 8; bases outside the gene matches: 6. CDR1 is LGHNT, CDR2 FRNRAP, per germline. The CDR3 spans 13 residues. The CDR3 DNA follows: TGTGCTAGTGGTCGATCGGGGGGTGATGAGCAGTTCTTC. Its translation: CASGRSGGDEQFF.

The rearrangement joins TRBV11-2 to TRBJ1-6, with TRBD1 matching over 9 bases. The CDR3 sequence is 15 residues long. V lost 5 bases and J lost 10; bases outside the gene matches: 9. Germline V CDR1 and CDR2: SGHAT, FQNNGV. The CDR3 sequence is CASSASGTGWSPLHF. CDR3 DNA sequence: TGTGCCAGCAGCGCCTCCGGGACAGGGTGGTCACCCCTCCACTTT.

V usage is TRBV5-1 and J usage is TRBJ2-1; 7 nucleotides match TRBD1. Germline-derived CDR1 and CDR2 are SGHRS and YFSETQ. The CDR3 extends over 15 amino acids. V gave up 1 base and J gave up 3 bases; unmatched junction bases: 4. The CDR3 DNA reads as TGCGCCAGCAGCTTGAGGACAGGAATCTACAATGAGCAGTTCTTC. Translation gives CASSLRTGIYNEQFF. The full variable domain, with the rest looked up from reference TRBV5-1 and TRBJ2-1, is KAGVTQTPRYLIKTRGQQVTLSCSPISGHRSVSWYQQTPGQGLQFLFEYFSETQRNKGNFPGRFSGRQFSNSRSEMNVSTLELGDSALYLCASSLRTGIYNEQFFGPGTRLTVL.

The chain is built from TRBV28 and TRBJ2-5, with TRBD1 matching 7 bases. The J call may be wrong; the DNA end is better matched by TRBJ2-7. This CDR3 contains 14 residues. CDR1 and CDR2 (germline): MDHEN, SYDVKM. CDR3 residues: CASRRRTGTYEQYF. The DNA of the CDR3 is TGTGCCAGCAGGCGACGGACAGGAACCTACGAGCAGTACTTC.

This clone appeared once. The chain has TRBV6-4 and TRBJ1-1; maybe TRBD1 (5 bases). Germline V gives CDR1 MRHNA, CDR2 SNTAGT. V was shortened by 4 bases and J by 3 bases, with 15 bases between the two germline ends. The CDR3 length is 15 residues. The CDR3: CASSAVRQGYTEAFF. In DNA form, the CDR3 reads TGTGCCAGCAGTGCCGTCCGGCAGGGCTACACTGAAGCTTTCTTT.

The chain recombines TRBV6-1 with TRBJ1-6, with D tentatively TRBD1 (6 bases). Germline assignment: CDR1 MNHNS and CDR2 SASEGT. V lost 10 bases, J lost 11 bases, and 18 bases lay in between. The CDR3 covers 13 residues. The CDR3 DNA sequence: TGTGCCATAAGGGCAGGGGAAATTACACCCCTCCACTTT. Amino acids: CAIRAGEITPLHF.